The present entry profiles one TCR beta chain with its context. Only in-frame clones appear in the TCRdb table, and some are missing; sequencing was by immunoSEQ multiplex PCR. The profile shows fewer than 250,000 clones, roughly 85% of them singletons. Participant-reported clinical history was the basis for cohort assignment. Exposed participants came across a COVID-19 case within 2 weeks before study entry. J was trimmed by 2 bases and V by 0 bases; bases with no gene match: 5. This CDR3 has 16 residues. The germline V gene has CDR1 KGHSH and CDR2 LQKENI. This entry comes from a study of blood T cell repertoires in COVID-19. Study-level information: Sites in the United States, Italy and Spain provided acute and convalescent COVID-19 samples. Nucleic acid was either cDNA or gDNA, and it came from T cells, B-cell-depleted T cells, or PBMCs.

The material sequenced was PBMCs or T cells enriched from blood (not recorded which). This chain connects TRBV18 to TRBJ2-5; 8 bases are shared with TRBD2. The sequence was collected from a woman in her thirties or forties who had been exposed to COVID-19. For the CDR3, the DNA is TGTGCCAGCTCACCACCGAGTACGGGGGGGCAAGAGACCCAGTACTTC. This translates into CASSPPSTGGQETQYF. The full variable domain, in which reference TRBV18 and TRBJ2-5 provide the parts outside the CDR3, is NAGVMQNPRHLVRRRGQEARLRCSPMKGHSHVYWYRQLPEEGLKFMVYLQKENIIDESGMPKERFSAEFPKEGPSILRIQQVVRGDSAAYFCASSPPSTGGQETQYFGPGTRLLVL.